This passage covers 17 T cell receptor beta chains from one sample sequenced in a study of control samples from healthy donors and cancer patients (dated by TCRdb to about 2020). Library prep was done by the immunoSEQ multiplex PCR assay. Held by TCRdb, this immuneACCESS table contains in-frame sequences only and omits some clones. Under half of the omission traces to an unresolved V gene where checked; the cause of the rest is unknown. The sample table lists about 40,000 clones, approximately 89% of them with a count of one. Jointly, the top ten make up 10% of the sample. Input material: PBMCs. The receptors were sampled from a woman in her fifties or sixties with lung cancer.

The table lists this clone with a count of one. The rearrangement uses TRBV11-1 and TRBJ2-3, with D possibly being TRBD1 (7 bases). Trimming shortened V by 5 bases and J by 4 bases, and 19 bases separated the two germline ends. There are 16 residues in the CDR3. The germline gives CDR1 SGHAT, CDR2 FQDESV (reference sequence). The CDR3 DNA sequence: TGTGCCAGCAGCCCCCCCAGGGGGGTAGGTTCAGATACGCAGTATTTT. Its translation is CASSPPRGVGSDTQYF. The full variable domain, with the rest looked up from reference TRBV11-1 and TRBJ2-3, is EAEVAQSPRYKITEKSQAVAFWCDPISGHATLYWYRQILGQGPELLVQFQDESVVDDSQLPKDRFSAERLKGVDSTLKIQPAELGDSAMYLCASSPPRGVGSDTQYFGPGTRLTVL.

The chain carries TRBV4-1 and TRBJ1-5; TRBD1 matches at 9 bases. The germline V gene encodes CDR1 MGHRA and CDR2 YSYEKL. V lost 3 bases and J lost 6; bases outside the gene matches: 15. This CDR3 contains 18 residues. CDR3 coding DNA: TGCGCCAGCAGCCAGGATTCTCCGGGGACAGGGCATCGTCAGCCCCAGCATTTT. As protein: CASSQDSPGTGHRQPQHF.

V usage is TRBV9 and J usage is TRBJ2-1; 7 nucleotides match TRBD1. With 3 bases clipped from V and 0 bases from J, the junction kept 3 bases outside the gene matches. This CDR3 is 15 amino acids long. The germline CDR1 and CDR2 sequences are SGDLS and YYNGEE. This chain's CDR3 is CASSARDSSYNEQFF. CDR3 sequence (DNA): TGTGCCAGCAGCGCCCGGGACAGCTCCTACAATGAGCAGTTCTTC.

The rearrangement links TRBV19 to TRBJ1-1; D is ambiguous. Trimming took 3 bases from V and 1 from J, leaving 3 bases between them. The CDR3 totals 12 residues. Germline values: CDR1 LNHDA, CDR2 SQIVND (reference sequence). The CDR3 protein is CASSMSNTEAFF. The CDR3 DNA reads TGTGCCAGTAGTATGTCGAACACTGAAGCTTTCTTT.

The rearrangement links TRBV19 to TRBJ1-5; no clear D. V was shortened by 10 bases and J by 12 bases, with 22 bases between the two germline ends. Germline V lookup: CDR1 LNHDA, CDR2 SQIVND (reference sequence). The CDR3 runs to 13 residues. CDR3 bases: TGTGCCACCCGCGCGCGGGATGCTTACAACCAGCATTTT. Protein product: CATRARDAYNQHF.

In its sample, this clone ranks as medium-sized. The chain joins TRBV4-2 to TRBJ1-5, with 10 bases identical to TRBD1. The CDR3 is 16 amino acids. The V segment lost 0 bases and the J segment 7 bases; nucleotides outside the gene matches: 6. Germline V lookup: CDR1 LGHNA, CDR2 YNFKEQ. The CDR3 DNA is TGTGCCAGCAGCCAAGAATCCGGGACAGGGGACCAGCCCCAGCATTTT. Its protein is CASSQESGTGDQPQHF.

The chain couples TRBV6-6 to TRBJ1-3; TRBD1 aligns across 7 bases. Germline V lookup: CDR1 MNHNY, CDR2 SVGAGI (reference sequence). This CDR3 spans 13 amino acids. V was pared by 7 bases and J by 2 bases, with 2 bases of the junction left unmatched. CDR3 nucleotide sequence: TGTGCCAGCAACAGGGGTCCTGGAAACACCATATATTTT. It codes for CASNRGPGNTIYF.

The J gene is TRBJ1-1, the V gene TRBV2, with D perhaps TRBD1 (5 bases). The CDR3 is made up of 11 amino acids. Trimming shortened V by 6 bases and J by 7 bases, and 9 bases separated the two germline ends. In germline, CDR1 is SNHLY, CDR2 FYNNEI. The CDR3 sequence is CASRQVSEAFF. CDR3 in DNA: TGTGCCAGCAGACAGGTCAGTGAAGCTTTCTTT.

CDR3 sequence reads: CASSLSITSGRAETQYF. The CDR3 DNA reads TGTGCCAGCAGTTTATCGATCACTAGCGGGAGGGCCGAGACCCAGTACTTC. The V gene is TRBV27, the J gene TRBJ2-5; 13 bases map to TRBD2. After removal of 0 bases from V and 5 bases from J, the junction contained 6 bases not matched to a gene. Per germline, CDR1 MNHEY and CDR2 SMNVEV (reference sequence). The CDR3 has 17 amino acids.

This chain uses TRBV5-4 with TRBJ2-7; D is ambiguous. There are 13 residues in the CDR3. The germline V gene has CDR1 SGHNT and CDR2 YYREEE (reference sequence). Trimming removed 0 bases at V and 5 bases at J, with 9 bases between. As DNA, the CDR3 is TGTGCCAGCAGCTTGGGGCCCGTGAACGAGCAGTACTTC. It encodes CASSLGPVNEQYF.

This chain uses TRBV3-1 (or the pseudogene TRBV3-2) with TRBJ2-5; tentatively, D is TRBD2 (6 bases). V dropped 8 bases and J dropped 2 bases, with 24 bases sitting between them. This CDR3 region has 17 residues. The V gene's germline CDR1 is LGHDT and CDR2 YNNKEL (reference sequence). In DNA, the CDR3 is TGTGCCAGCGCCCTGGGGGGACGGAGTATATTTCAAGAGACCCAGTACTTC. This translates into CASALGGRSIFQETQYF.

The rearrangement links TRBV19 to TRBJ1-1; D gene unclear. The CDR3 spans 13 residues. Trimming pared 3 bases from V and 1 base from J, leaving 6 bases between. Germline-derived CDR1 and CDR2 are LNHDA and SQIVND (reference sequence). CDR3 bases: TGTGCCAGTAGTATTACGGCGAACACTGAAGCTTTCTTT. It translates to CASSITANTEAFF.

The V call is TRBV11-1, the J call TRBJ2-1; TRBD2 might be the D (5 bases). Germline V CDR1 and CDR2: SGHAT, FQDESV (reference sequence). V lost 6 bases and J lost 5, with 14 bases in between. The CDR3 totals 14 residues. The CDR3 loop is CASRLDFNNNEQFF. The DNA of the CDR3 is TGTGCCAGCAGGTTGGACTTCAATAACAATGAGCAGTTCTTC.

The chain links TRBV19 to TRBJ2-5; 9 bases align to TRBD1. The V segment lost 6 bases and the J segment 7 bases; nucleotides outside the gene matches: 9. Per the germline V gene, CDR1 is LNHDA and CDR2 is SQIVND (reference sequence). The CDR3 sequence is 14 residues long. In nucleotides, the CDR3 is TGTGCCAGTAGATGGACAGGGGAGGCTGGGACCCAGTACTTC. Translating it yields CASRWTGEAGTQYF.

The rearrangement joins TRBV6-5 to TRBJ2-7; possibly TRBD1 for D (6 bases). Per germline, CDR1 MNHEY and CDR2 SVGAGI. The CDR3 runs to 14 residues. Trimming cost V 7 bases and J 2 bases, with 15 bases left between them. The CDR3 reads CASIGGRQPYEQYF. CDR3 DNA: TGTGCCAGCATAGGGGGACGTCAACCCTACGAGCAGTACTTC.

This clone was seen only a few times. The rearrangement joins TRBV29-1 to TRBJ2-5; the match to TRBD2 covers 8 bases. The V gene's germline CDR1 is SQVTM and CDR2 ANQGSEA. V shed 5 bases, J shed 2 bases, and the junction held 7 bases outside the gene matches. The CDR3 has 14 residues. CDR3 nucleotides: TGCAGCGTTCAAACCGGGACTAGGCAAGAGACCCAGTACTTC. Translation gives CSVQTGTRQETQYF.

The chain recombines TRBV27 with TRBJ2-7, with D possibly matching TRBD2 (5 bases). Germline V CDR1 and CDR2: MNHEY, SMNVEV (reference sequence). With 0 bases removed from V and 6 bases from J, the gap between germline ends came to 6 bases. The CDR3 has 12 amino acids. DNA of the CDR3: TGTGCCAGCAGTTTATCGGGAGTCGAGCAGTACTTC. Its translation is CASSLSGVEQYF.